This TCR beta chain was recorded in a study of Ad26.COV2.S vaccination and SARS-CoV-2 variants. The study, taken as a whole, reports: Measures of TCR breadth and depth may have fallen short of total T cell responses.

As concerns this clone: Its antigen is undetermined.

Clones were read by immunoSEQ multiplex PCR, and TCRdb kept only the in-frame ones, dropping some. This sample has more than 150,000 clones; approximately 88% occur once, and the top ten carry around 6.3%. Germline V lookup: CDR1 MDHEN, CDR2 SYDVKM. The CDR3 is 16 residues long. V lost 5 bases, J lost 3 bases, and 17 bases lay in between. The material sequenced was peripheral blood, taken after recovery from COVID-19. The genes are TRBV28 and TRBJ1-5; D is perhaps TRBD1 (5 bases). The origin of this receptor is a human donor who had recovered from COVID-19. For the CDR3, the DNA is TGTGCCAGCAGTCCCCCGGCAGGGAGGGCCAATCAGCCCCAGCATTTT. Translating gives CASSPPAGRANQPQHF.